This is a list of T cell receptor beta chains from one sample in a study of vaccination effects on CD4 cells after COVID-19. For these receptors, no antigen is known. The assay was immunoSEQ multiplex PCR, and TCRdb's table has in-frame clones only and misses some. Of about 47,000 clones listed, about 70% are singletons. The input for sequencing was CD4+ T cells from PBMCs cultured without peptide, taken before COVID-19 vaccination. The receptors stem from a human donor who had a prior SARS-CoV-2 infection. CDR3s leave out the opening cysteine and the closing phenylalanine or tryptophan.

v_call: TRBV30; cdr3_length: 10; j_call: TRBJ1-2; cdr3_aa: AWSLSSYGYT
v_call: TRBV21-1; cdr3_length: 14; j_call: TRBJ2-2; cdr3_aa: ASSTPDRANTGELF
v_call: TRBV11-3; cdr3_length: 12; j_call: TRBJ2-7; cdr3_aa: ASSRLADSYEQY
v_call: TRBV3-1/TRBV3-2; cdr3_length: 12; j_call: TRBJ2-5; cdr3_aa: ASSQDWRRRAQY
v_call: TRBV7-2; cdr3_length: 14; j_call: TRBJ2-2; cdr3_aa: ASSPRPAGGPGELF
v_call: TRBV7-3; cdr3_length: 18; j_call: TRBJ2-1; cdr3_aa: ASSLLHLDGAADSYNEQF
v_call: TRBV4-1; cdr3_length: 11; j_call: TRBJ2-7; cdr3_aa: ASSQDQGMVQY
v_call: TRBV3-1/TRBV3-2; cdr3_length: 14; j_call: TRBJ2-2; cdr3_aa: ASSTTAGSYTGELF
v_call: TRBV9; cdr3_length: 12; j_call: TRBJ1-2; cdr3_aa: ASSVDLQPGGYT
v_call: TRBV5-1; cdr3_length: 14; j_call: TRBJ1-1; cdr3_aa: ASSLALVGVNGEAF
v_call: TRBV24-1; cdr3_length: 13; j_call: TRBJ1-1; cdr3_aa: ATSDPRTGNTEAF
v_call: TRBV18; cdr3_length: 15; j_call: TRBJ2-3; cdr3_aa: ASSPPLAGGSTDTQY
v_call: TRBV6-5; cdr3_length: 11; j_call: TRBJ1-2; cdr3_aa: ASILTQPYGYT
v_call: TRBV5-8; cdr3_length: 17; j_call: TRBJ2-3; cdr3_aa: ASSLFGQSYSSSTDTQY
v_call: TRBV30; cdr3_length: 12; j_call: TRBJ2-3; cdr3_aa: ACPKRGGGGTQY
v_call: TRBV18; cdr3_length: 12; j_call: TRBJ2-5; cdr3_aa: ASSPHPGEETQY
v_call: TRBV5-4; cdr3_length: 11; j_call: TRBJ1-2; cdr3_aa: ASSPQGLSGYT
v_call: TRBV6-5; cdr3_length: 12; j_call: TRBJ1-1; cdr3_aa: ASRLTGANTEAF
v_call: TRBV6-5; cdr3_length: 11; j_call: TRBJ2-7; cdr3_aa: ASSQLADLFRY
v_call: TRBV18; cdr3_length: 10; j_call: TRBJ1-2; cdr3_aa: ASKGVNYGYT
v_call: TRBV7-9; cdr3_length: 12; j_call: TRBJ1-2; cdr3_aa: ASSLASGNYGYT
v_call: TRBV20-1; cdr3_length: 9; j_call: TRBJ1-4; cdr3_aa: SAASYEKLF
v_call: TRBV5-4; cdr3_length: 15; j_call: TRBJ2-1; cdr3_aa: ASSSKMTGGSYNEQF
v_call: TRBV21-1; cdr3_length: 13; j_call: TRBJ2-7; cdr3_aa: ASRKTLGQRHEQY
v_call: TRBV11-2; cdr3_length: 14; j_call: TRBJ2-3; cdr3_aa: ASSLIRGRDLRTQY
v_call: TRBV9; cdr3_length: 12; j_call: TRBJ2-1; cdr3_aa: ASSPWQGANEQF
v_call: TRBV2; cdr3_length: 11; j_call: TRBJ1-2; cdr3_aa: ASRPGTDYGYT
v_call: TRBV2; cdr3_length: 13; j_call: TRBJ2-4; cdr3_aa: ASSEEVPILNIQY
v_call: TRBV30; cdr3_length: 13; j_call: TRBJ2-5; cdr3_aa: AWSTGLLIQETQY
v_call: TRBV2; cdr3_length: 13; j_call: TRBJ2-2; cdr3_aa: ASTQGQSWTGELF
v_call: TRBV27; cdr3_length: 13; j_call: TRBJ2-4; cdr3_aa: ASKGTGEAKNIQY
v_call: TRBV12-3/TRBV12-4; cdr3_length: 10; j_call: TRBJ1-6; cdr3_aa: ASSLFYSPLH
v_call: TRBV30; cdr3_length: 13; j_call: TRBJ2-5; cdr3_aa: AWRGRGGGSETQY
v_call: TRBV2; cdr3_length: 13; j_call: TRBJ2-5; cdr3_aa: ASSEFFGLGVTQY
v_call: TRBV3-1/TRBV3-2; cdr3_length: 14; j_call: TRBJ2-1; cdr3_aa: ASSQDPRGRADEQF
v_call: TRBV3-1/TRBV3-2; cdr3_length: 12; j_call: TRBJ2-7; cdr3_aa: ASSGGFRFYEQY
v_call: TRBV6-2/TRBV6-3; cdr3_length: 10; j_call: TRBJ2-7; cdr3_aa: ASSLRWNEQY
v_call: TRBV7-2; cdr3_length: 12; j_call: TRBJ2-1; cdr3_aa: ASSRGLADNEQF
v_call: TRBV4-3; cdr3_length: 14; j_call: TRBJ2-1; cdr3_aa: ASSPNPSGYYNEQF
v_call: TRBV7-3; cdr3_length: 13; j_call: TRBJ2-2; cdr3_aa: ASSPSGSRTGELF
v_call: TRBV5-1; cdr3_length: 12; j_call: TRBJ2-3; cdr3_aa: ASSSVYRGDTQY
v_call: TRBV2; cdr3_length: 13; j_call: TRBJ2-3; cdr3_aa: ASTPSWQGTDTQY
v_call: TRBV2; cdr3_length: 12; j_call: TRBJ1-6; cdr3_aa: ASSNTGQGSPLH
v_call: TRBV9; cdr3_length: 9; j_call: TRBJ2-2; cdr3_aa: ASSNTGELF
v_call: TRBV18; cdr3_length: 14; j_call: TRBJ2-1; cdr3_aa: ASSPSMTRSYNEQF
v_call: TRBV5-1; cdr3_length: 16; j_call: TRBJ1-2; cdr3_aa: ASSLEVFWTGQNYGYT
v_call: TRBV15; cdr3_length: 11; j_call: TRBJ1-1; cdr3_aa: ATSLDRGQRAF
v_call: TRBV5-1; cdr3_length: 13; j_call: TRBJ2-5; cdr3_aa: ASRVGAGLGETQY
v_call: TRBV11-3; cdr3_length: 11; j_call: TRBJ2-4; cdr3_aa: ASSFNSGNIQY
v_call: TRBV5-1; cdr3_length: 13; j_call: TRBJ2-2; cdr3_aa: ASSFGTVGTGELF
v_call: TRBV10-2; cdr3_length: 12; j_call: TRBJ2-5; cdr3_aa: ASRTNRAGETQY